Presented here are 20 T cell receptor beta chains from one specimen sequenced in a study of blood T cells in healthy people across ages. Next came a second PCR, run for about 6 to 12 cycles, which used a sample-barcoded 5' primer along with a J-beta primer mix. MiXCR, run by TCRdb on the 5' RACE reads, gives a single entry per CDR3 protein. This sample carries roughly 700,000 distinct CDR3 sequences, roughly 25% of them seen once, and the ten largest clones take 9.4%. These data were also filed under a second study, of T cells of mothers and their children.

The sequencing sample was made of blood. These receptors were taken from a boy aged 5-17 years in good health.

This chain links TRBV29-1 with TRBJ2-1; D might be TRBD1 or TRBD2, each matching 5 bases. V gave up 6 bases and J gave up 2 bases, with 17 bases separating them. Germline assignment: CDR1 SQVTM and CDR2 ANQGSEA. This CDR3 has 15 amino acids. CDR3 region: CSVDNRWGAYNEQFF. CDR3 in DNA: TGCAGCGTCGATAACAGGTGGGGAGCCTACAATGAGCAGTTCTTC.

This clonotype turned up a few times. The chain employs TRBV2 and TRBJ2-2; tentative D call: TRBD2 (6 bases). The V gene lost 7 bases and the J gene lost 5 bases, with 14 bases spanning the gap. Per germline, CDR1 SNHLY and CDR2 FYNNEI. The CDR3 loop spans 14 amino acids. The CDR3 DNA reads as TGTGCCAGCATCGCAGGCGGAGGGACCGGGGAGCTGTTTTTT. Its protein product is CASIAGGGTGELFF.

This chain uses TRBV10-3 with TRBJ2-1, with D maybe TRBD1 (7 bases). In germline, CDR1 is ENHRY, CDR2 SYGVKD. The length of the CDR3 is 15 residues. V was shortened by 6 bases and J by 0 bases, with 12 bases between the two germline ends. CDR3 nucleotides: TGTGCCATCAGCGGGGGACAGACCTCCTACAATGAGCAGTTCTTC. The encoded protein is CAISGGQTSYNEQFF.

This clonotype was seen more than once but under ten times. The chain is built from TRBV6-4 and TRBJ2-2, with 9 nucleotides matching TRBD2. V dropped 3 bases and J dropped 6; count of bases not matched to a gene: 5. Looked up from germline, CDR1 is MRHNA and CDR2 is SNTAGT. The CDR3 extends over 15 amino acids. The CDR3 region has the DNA TGTGCCAGCAGTGAAACCAGCGGGGGGTCCGGGGAGCTGTTTTTT. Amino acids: CASSETSGGSGELFF.

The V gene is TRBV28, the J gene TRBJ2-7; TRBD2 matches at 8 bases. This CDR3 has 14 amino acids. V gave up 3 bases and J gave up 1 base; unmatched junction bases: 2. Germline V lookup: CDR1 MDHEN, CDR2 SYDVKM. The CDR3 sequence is CASSLGLESYEQYF. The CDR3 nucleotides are TGTGCCAGCAGTTTGGGACTAGAGTCCTACGAGCAGTACTTC.

CDR3 sequence reads: CASSPSQAGGYGYTF. The CDR3 DNA sequence: TGTGCCAGCAGCCCCTCTCAAGCAGGGGGCTATGGCTACACCTTC. The genes are TRBV6-6 and TRBJ1-2; 7 bases map to TRBD1. Germline trimming cut 6 bases from V and 4 bases from J; bases unmatched to any gene: 11. Per germline, CDR1 MNHNY and CDR2 SVGAGI (reference sequence). CDR3 size: 15 residues.

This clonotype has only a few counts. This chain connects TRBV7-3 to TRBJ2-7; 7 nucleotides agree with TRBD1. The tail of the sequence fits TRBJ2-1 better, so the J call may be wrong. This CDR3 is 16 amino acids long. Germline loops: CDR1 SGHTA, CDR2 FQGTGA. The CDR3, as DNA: TGTGCCAGCAGCCGCACAGGGGCGTACTCCTACAATGAGCAGTTCTTC. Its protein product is CASSRTGAYSYNEQFF.

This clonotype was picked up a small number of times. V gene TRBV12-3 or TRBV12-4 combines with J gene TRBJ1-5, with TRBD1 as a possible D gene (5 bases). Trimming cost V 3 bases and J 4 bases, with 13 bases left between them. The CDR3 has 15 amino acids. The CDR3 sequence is CASSFGLDKNQPQHF. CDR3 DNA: TGTGCCAGCAGTTTTGGACTGGACAAGAATCAGCCCCAGCATTTT.

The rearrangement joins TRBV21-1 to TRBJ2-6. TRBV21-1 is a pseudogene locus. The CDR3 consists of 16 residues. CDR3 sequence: CASSKAKGSGANVLTF. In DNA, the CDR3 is TGTGCCAGCAGCAAAGCGAAAGGGTCCGGGGCCAACGTCCTGACTTTC.

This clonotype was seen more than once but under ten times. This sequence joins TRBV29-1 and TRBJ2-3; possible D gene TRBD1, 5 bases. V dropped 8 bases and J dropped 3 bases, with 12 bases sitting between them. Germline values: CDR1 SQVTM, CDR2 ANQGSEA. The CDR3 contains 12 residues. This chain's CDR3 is CSSRDTTDTQYF. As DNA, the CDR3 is TGCAGCTCCAGGGATACGACAGATACGCAGTATTTT.

The CDR3 region has the DNA TGTGCCAGCAGCTTATGGGCAGGGGACAGTTCCTACAATGAGCAGTTCTTC. Translating it yields CASSLWAGDSSYNEQFF. The chain employs TRBV7-2 and TRBJ2-1; 7 nucleotides align to TRBD1. With 2 bases clipped from V and 1 base from J, the junction kept 8 bases outside the gene matches. Germline V gene sequence: CDR1 SGHTA, CDR2 FQGNSA. The CDR3 is made up of 17 amino acids.

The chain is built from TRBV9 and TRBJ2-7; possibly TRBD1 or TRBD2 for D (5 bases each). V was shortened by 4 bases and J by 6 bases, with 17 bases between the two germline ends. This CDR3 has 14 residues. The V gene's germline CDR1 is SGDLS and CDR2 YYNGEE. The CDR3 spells CASSSRGGTSEQYF. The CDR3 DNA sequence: TGTGCCAGCAGCTCTCGTGGGGGTACCAGCGAGCAGTACTTC.

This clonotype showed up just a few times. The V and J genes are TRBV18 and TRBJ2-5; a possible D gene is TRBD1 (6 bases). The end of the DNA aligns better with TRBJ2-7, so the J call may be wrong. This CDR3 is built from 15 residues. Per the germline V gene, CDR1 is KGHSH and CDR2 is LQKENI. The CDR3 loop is CASSPREGVTHEQYF. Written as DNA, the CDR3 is TGTGCCAGCTCACCACGAGAGGGGGTGACCCACGAGCAGTACTTC.

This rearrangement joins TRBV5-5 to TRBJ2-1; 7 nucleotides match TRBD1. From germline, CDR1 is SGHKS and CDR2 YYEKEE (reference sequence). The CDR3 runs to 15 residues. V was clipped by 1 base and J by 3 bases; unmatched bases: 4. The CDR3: CASSLYDRDYNEQFF. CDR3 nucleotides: TGTGCCAGCAGCTTGTATGACAGGGACTACAATGAGCAGTTCTTC.

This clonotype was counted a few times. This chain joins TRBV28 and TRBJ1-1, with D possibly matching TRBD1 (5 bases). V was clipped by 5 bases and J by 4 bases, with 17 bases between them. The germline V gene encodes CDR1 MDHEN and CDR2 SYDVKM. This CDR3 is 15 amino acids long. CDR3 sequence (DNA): TGTGCCAGCAGTCCCCAGGGATTTGCCGGCACTGAAGCTTTCTTT. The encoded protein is CASSPQGFAGTEAFF.

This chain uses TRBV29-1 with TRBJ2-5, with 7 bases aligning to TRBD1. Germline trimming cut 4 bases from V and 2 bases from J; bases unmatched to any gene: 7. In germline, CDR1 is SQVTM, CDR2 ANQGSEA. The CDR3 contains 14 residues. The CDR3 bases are TGCAGCGTTGTACCCACAGGGGCACAAGAGACCCAGTACTTC. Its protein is CSVVPTGAQETQYF.

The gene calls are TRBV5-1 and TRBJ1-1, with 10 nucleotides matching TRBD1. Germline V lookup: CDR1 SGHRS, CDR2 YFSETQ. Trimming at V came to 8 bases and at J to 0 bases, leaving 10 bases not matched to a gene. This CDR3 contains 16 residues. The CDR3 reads CASRLGQGVVNTEAFF. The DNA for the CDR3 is TGCGCCAGTAGACTCGGACAGGGGGTAGTGAACACTGAAGCTTTCTTT.

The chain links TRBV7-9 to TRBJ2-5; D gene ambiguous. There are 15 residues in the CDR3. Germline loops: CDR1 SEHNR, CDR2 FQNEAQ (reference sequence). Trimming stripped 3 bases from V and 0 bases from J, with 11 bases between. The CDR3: CASSLAFGNQETQYF. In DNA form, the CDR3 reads TGTGCCAGCAGCTTGGCATTTGGCAACCAAGAGACCCAGTACTTC.

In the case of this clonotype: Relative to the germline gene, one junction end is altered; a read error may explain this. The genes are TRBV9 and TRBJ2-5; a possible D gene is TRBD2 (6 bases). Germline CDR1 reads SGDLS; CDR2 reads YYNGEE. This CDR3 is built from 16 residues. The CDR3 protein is CASSPQGGGLGEIQYF. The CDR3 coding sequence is TGTGCCAGCAGCCCCCAAGGTGGGGGGTTAGGGGAGATCCAGTACTTC.

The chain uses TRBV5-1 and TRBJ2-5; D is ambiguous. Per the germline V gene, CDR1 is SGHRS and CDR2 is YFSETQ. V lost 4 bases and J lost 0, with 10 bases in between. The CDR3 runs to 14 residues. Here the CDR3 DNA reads TGCGCCAGCAGCGGACCTCAGTACCAAGAGACCCAGTACTTC. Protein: CASSGPQYQETQYF.